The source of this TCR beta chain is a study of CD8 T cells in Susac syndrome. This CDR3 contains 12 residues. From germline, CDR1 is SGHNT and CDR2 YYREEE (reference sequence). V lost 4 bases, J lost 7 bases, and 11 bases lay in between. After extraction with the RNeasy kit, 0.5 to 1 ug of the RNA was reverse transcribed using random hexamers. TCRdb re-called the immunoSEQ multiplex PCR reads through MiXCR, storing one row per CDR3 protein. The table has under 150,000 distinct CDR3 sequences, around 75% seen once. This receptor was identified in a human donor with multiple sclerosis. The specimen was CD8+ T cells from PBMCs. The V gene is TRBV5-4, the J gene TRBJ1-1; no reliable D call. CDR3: CASSHSGIEAFF. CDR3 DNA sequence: TGTGCCAGCAGCCACAGCGGGATTGAAGCTTTCTTT.